A selection of T cell receptor beta chains follows, all from one sample in a study of cytomegalovirus exposure and HLA in healthy donors. Profiled with immunoSEQ multiplex PCR; TCRdb holds only in-frame clones, not every one. The sample lists 200,000 to 250,000 clones, approximately 78% seen once, with approximately 2.9% in the top ten. Sequencing was done on a sample of PBMCs. The receptor set was obtained from a young man in good health and CMV-seronegative. The CDR3 runs from the conserved cysteine through the conserved F or W. Each record gives: V gene, J gene, clone size, D gene, CDR3 protein, CDR3 DNA. D genes are given only for firm matches. Clone size appears in some rows only: once, few, many, or a class for an expanded clone.

v_gene: TRBV14
j_gene: TRBJ2-5
abundance: NA
d_gene: TRBD2
CDR3aa: CASSPLAGGRQETQYF
CDR3nt: TGTGCCAGCAGCCCGTTAGCGGGGGGGCGGCAAGAGACCCAGTACTTC

v_gene: TRBV10-3
j_gene: TRBJ2-2
abundance: NA
d_gene: TRBD2
CDR3aa: CATGAGTSGDTGELFF
CDR3nt: TGTGCCACCGGTGCCGGGACTAGCGGGGACACCGGGGAGCTGTTTTTT

v_gene: TRBV2
j_gene: TRBJ2-4
abundance: once
d_gene: NA
CDR3aa: CASSGSLDGIQYF
CDR3nt: TGTGCCAGCAGTGGGTCCCTAGATGGCATTCAGTACTTC

v_gene: TRBV7-6
j_gene: TRBJ2-2
abundance: NA
d_gene: TRBD1
CDR3aa: CASSWGGTGGTGELFF
CDR3nt: TGTGCCAGCAGCTGGGGTGGGACAGGGGGCACCGGGGAGCTGTTTTTT

v_gene: TRBV4-1
j_gene: TRBJ1-4
abundance: NA
d_gene: TRBD1
CDR3aa: CASSQPWDRINEKLFF
CDR3nt: TGCGCCAGCAGCCAGCCTTGGGACAGAATTAATGAAAAACTGTTTTTT

v_gene: TRBV7-9
j_gene: TRBJ2-7
abundance: NA
d_gene: NA
CDR3aa: CASSSGRLVYEQYF
CDR3nt: TGTGCCAGCAGCTCCGGCAGACTCGTGTACGAGCAGTACTTC

v_gene: TRBV15
j_gene: TRBJ1-5
abundance: NA
d_gene: NA
CDR3aa: CATSRVSGVGNQPQHF
CDR3nt: TGTGCCACCAGCAGGGTGTCGGGGGTAGGCAATCAGCCCCAGCATTTT

v_gene: TRBV11-2
j_gene: TRBJ2-7
abundance: NA
d_gene: TRBD1
CDR3aa: CASSLRQGSYEQYF
CDR3nt: TGTGCCAGCAGCTTAAGACAGGGCTCCTACGAGCAGTACTTC

v_gene: TRBV27
j_gene: TRBJ2-7
abundance: NA
d_gene: NA
CDR3aa: CASSLVRGRSSYEQYF
CDR3nt: TGTGCCAGCAGTTTAGTTAGGGGTCGAAGCTCCTACGAGCAGTACTTC

v_gene: TRBV19
j_gene: TRBJ2-1
abundance: NA
d_gene: NA
CDR3aa: CASSIGSYNEQFF
CDR3nt: TGTGCCAGTAGTATCGGTTCCTACAATGAGCAGTTCTTC

v_gene: TRBV7-9
j_gene: TRBJ1-2
abundance: NA
d_gene: NA
CDR3aa: CASSAGLYGYTF
CDR3nt: TGTGCCAGCAGCGCCGGGTTATATGGCTACACCTTC

v_gene: TRBV5-6
j_gene: TRBJ1-1
abundance: NA
d_gene: TRBD1
CDR3aa: CASSADTGGWNTEAFF
CDR3nt: TGTGCCAGCAGCGCGGATACAGGGGGTTGGAACACTGAAGCTTTCTTT

v_gene: TRBV6-5
j_gene: TRBJ1-5
abundance: NA
d_gene: NA
CDR3aa: CASSRSGGRGQPQHF
CDR3nt: TGTGCCAGCAGCCGAAGCGGGGGCCGGGGTCAGCCCCAGCATTTT

v_gene: TRBV9
j_gene: TRBJ2-7
abundance: NA
d_gene: TRBD1
CDR3aa: CASSAGQGPYEQYF
CDR3nt: TGTGCCAGCAGCGCTGGACAGGGGCCTTACGAGCAGTACTTC

v_gene: TRBV19
j_gene: TRBJ2-2
abundance: NA
d_gene: NA
CDR3aa: CASSPHPGTPNTGELFF
CDR3nt: TGTGCCAGTAGTCCTCACCCCGGGACACCGAACACCGGGGAGCTGTTTTTT

v_gene: TRBV28
j_gene: TRBJ1-2
abundance: NA
d_gene: TRBD1
CDR3aa: CASSLDRGPFYGYTF
CDR3nt: TGTGCCAGCAGTCTTGACAGGGGGCCCTTCTATGGCTACACCTTC

v_gene: TRBV9
j_gene: TRBJ1-4
abundance: NA
d_gene: NA
CDR3aa: CASSVGGGGEKLFF
CDR3nt: TGTGCCAGCAGCGTAGGGGGGGGCGGGGAAAAACTGTTTTTT

v_gene: TRBV4-2
j_gene: TRBJ2-5
abundance: NA
d_gene: NA
CDR3aa: CASSQEEGLGETQYF
CDR3nt: TGTGCCAGCAGCCAAGAGGAGGGGCTAGGTGAGACCCAGTACTTC

v_gene: TRBV5-1
j_gene: TRBJ1-1
abundance: NA
d_gene: TRBD1
CDR3aa: CASSLQGAMDTEAFF
CDR3nt: TGCGCCAGCAGCTTACAGGGGGCGATGGACACTGAAGCTTTCTTT

v_gene: TRBV2
j_gene: TRBJ2-1
abundance: NA
d_gene: NA
CDR3aa: CASNGVGQGSSYNEQFF
CDR3nt: TGTGCCAGCAATGGGGTGGGGCAGGGAAGTAGTTATAATGAGCAGTTCTTC

v_gene: TRBV6-1
j_gene: TRBJ2-5
abundance: NA
d_gene: TRBD2
CDR3aa: CASSGLAGGGGETQYF
CDR3nt: TGTGCCAGCAGTGGACTAGCGGGCGGGGGGGGCGAGACCCAGTACTTC

v_gene: TRBV7-2
j_gene: TRBJ2-3
abundance: NA
d_gene: TRBD2
CDR3aa: CASSFPGLAFSTDTQYF
CDR3nt: TGTGCCAGCAGCTTCCCGGGACTAGCGTTTAGCACAGATACGCAGTATTTT

v_gene: TRBV7-3
j_gene: TRBJ2-3
abundance: NA
d_gene: TRBD2
CDR3aa: CASSSGGGKDTQYF
CDR3nt: TGTGCCAGCAGCTCCGGGGGGGGGAAAGATACGCAGTATTTT

v_gene: TRBV6-5
j_gene: TRBJ1-2
abundance: few
d_gene: NA
CDR3aa: CASRMTGTYGYTF
CDR3nt: TGTGCCAGCAGGATGACAGGAACCTATGGCTACACCTTC

v_gene: TRBV9
j_gene: TRBJ2-3
abundance: NA
d_gene: TRBD2
CDR3aa: CASRGGGSDTQYF
CDR3nt: TGTGCCAGCAGAGGCGGGGGATCCGATACGCAGTATTTT

v_gene: TRBV28
j_gene: TRBJ1-5
abundance: NA
d_gene: TRBD1
CDR3aa: CASSKFSGQGARGNQPQHF
CDR3nt: TGTGCCAGCAGCAAGTTCTCGGGACAGGGGGCGCGTGGCAATCAGCCCCAGCATTTT

v_gene: TRBV6-1
j_gene: TRBJ2-6
abundance: few
d_gene: NA
CDR3aa: CASSALGLTGANVLTF
CDR3nt: TGTGCCAGCAGTGCACTGGGACTGACTGGGGCCAACGTCCTGACTTTC

v_gene: TRBV5-1
j_gene: TRBJ2-7
abundance: NA
d_gene: NA
CDR3aa: CASSPRPGSHEQYF
CDR3nt: TGCGCCAGCAGCCCTCGACCGGGTAGCCACGAGCAGTACTTC

v_gene: TRBV5-8
j_gene: TRBJ2-5
abundance: NA
d_gene: NA
CDR3aa: CASSFGPSETQYF
CDR3nt: TGTGCCAGCAGCTTTGGCCCTAGTGAGACCCAGTACTTC

v_gene: TRBV19
j_gene: TRBJ2-5
abundance: NA
d_gene: TRBD2
CDR3aa: CASSIGTSGGPETQYF
CDR3nt: TGTGCCAGTAGTATCGGGACTAGCGGGGGGCCAGAGACCCAGTACTTC

v_gene: TRBV7-9
j_gene: TRBJ1-6
abundance: once
d_gene: NA
CDR3aa: CASSSNVANNSPLHF
CDR3nt: TGTGCCAGCAGCTCCAATGTGGCAAATAATTCACCCCTCCACTTT

v_gene: TRBV25-1
j_gene: TRBJ1-5
abundance: NA
d_gene: NA
CDR3aa: CASSTGFGEPQHF
CDR3nt: TGTGCCAGCAGCACAGGGTTTGGGGAGCCCCAGCATTTT

v_gene: TRBV4-3
j_gene: TRBJ1-6
abundance: NA
d_gene: TRBD1
CDR3aa: CASSQARDRGNSPLHF
CDR3nt: TGCGCCAGCAGCCAAGCCCGGGACAGGGGCAATTCACCCCTCCACTTT

v_gene: TRBV4-1
j_gene: TRBJ2-7
abundance: NA
d_gene: TRBD1
CDR3aa: CASSQGNQGAYEQYF
CDR3nt: TGCGCCAGCAGCCAAGGGAATCAGGGGGCTTACGAGCAGTACTTC

v_gene: TRBV27
j_gene: TRBJ1-1
abundance: NA
d_gene: TRBD1
CDR3aa: CASSLSLGQGRAFF
CDR3nt: TGTGCCAGCAGTTTATCGTTAGGACAGGGGCGAGCTTTCTTT

v_gene: TRBV9
j_gene: TRBJ1-2
abundance: NA
d_gene: NA
CDR3aa: CASSSQANYGYTF
CDR3nt: TGTGCCAGCAGTTCCCAGGCGAACTATGGCTACACCTTC

v_gene: TRBV9
j_gene: TRBJ2-3
abundance: NA
d_gene: TRBD2
CDR3aa: CASSVDISGGEGTQYF
CDR3nt: TGTGCCAGCAGCGTAGATATTAGCGGGGGGGAGGGTACGCAGTATTTT

v_gene: TRBV4-1
j_gene: TRBJ2-1
abundance: NA
d_gene: NA
CDR3aa: CASSQERRLNEQFF
CDR3nt: TGCGCCAGCAGCCAAGAGCGCAGGCTTAATGAGCAGTTCTTC

v_gene: TRBV28
j_gene: TRBJ2-5
abundance: NA
d_gene: TRBD1
CDR3aa: CASSLTQGAEETQYF
CDR3nt: TGTGCCAGCAGTTTAACACAGGGGGCTGAAGAGACCCAGTACTTC

v_gene: TRBV7-3
j_gene: TRBJ2-5
abundance: NA
d_gene: TRBD2
CDR3aa: CASSLGGGNSRTQYF
CDR3nt: TGTGCCAGCAGCTTAGGGGGGGGGAATTCTCGGACCCAGTACTTC

v_gene: TRBV1
j_gene: TRBJ2-5
abundance: NA
d_gene: NA
CDR3aa: CTVSPETQYF
CDR3nt: TGCACCGTCTCCCCGGAGACCCAGTACTTC

v_gene: TRBV9
j_gene: TRBJ2-1
abundance: NA
d_gene: TRBD2
CDR3aa: CASSPKGLVSYNEQFF
CDR3nt: TGTGCCAGCAGCCCTAAGGGACTAGTCTCCTACAATGAGCAGTTCTTC

v_gene: TRBV7-9
j_gene: TRBJ2-7
abundance: NA
d_gene: TRBD2
CDR3aa: CSSSLALAGVSYEQYF
CDR3nt: TGTTCCAGCAGCCTTGCTTTGGCGGGGGTTTCCTACGAGCAGTACTTC

v_gene: TRBV11-2
j_gene: TRBJ2-3
abundance: NA
d_gene: TRBD1
CDR3aa: CASSSGQGLTDTQYF
CDR3nt: TGTGCCAGCAGTTCGGGACAGGGTCTCACAGATACGCAGTATTTT

v_gene: TRBV11-2
j_gene: TRBJ2-5
abundance: NA
d_gene: TRBD2
CDR3aa: CASSASSPSGGETQYF
CDR3nt: TGTGCCAGCAGCGCCAGCAGTCCTAGCGGGGGCGAGACCCAGTACTTC

v_gene: TRBV25-1
j_gene: TRBJ1-2
abundance: NA
d_gene: NA
CDR3aa: CASSPPDGGPGYTF
CDR3nt: TGTGCCAGCAGTCCACCGGACGGAGGGCCTGGCTACACCTTC

v_gene: TRBV28
j_gene: TRBJ1-5
abundance: NA
d_gene: NA
CDR3aa: CASKGLIQPQHF
CDR3nt: TGTGCCAGCAAGGGGCTTATTCAGCCCCAGCATTTT